This T cell receptor (beta chain) is from a study of blood T cell repertoires in COVID-19 (dated by TCRdb to the early 2020s). Looking at the study overall: Samples covering the acute and convalescent phases of COVID-19 were provided by collaborators in the United States, Italy and Spain. Where available, HLA class I and class II types were obtained from metadata supplied by the sample provider rather than from assay-based typing. Nearly every sample came with metadata listing a de-identified subject ID, COVID-19 status, age in years and sex. The repertoires were released in a freely available public database meant as a resource for research on the immune response to SARS-CoV-2. The material from the prospective study consisted of cDNA or gDNA derived from T cells, B-cell-depleted T cells, or PBMCs. Subjects who had been exposed to COVID-19, were actively infected with it, or had recovered from it provided the deeply sampled blood TCRbeta repertoires that made up the dataset. The samples were drawn from the first 160 participants of the ongoing ImmuneRACE study and from 1,254 subjects provided by 6 global collaborators. The research as a whole found: Clinical and demographic metadata were provided uncurated, with the amount varying by source and participant.

Details on this clone: Its binding antigen is unknown. Base-call qualities are not available, and no considerably larger clone is one nucleotide away.

The immunoSEQ Assay, a bias-controlled multiplex PCR, was used to amplify TCRbeta CDR3 regions from genomic DNA. From the authors' description of their analysis: Nucleated cell counts per sample were estimated from amplification of reference gene primers within the assay. Sequence reads were collapsed and filtered to measure the absolute abundance of every unique TCRbeta CDR3 rearrangement. Productive Simpson clonality was computed per sample as the square root of Simpson's diversity index over productive rearrangements. TCRdb retrieved this table from immuneACCESS and kept in-frame rearrangements only. Not all clones are present; in checked studies, unresolved V genes account for under half, and no reason is known for the remainder. V and J calls and clone size are given by that table; D and trimming were obtained from the DNA. This sample lists fewer than 80,000 clones; roughly three quarters were detected once. Around 14% of the sample lies in the top ten.

In Seattle, one collaborating source enrolled patients while the infection was active and tracked those patients longitudinally over the course of disease. Collaborating institutions collected whole blood in K2EDTA tubes following their own protocols. For TCRbeta analysis, collaborators shipped samples in one of three forms: frozen whole blood, isolated PBMCs, or DNA extracted from either of those sample types. From the cysteine up to the phenylalanine, the CDR3 has a length of 15 residues. Only CDR3 DNA is held: 45 bases, read in frame from base 1. As encoded in the germline V gene, CDR1 is KGHSH while CDR2 is LQKENI. Clipping removes 2 bases from V and 4 bases from J, with 5 as the unmatched junction base count.

The sample comprised peripheral blood. Here the chain combines TRBV18 and TRBJ2-5, with TRBD1 identical over 9 junction bases. The TCR comes from a man in his 60s with COVID-19, enrolled during active disease. The DNA is TGTGCCAGCTCACCAGGGACAGGGAGGACAGAGACCCAGTACTTC. It specifies CASSPGTGRTETQYF.